This is a list of T cell receptor beta chains from one sample in a study of OX40 agonist ivuxolimab in advanced cancers. Sequencing used immunoSEQ multiplex PCR; TCRdb keeps in-frame clones, though not all of them. The sample has fewer than 60,000 clones, around 79% seen once; the top ten hold 7.9%. This sample comprised CD4+ or CD8+ T cells sorted from blood, obtained in a trial of the OX40 agonist ivuxolimab. The receptors stem from an adult with an advanced solid tumor such as melanoma, head and neck, liver or kidney cancer. CDR3s include the opening cysteine and the closing phenylalanine or tryptophan. Each record gives: D gene, V gene, clone size, J gene, CDR3 DNA, CDR3 protein. The D gene is left open where the match is weak. The size field is filled for only some rows; it gives once, few, many or a size class.

D gene: .
V gene: TRBV5-8
clone size: few
J gene: TRBJ2-7
CDR3 DNA: TGTGCCAGCAGCTTTCTGGATTACGAGCAGTACTTC
CDR3 protein: CASSFLDYEQYF

D gene: .
V gene: TRBV15
clone size: .
J gene: TRBJ2-1
CDR3 DNA: TGTGCCACCAGCCAGGGGCCGGCTGACCAGTTCTTC
CDR3 protein: CATSQGPADQFF

D gene: TRBD1
V gene: TRBV7-2
clone size: .
J gene: TRBJ1-4
CDR3 DNA: TGTGCCAGCAGCTCCACAGGGGGTTCTAATGAAAAACTGTTTTTT
CDR3 protein: CASSSTGGSNEKLFF

D gene: .
V gene: TRBV5-1
clone size: .
J gene: TRBJ2-7
CDR3 DNA: TGCGCCAGCAGCTTAAGCTTCGGGTCCTACGAGCAGTACTTC
CDR3 protein: CASSLSFGSYEQYF

D gene: TRBD2
V gene: TRBV27
clone size: few
J gene: TRBJ2-1
CDR3 DNA: TGTGCCAGCAGTTTAAGACTAGCGGGGAGCTCCTACAATGAGCAGTTCTTC
CDR3 protein: CASSLRLAGSSYNEQFF

D gene: TRBD1
V gene: TRBV7-8
clone size: once
J gene: TRBJ1-5
CDR3 DNA: TGTGCCAGCAGACCCGACAGGGGCAGCAATCAGCCCCAGCATTTT
CDR3 protein: CASRPDRGSNQPQHF

D gene: .
V gene: TRBV27
clone size: .
J gene: TRBJ1-2
CDR3 DNA: TGTGCCAGCAGTTTATCTTCAGGACAGCGCTACATCTATGGCTACACCTTC
CDR3 protein: CASSLSSGQRYIYGYTF

D gene: .
V gene: TRBV19
clone size: .
J gene: TRBJ2-5
CDR3 DNA: TGTGCCAGTAGTATCTCGGGGTCCGGGGAGACCCAGTACTTC
CDR3 protein: CASSISGSGETQYF

D gene: .
V gene: TRBV5-1
clone size: .
J gene: TRBJ2-1
CDR3 DNA: TGCGCCAGTAACCGGGACTACAATGAGCAGTTCTTC
CDR3 protein: CASNRDYNEQFF

D gene: TRBD2
V gene: TRBV4-1
clone size: .
J gene: TRBJ2-1
CDR3 DNA: TGCGCCAGCAGGGGACTAGCGGGACCTCCCTACAATGAGCAGTTCTTC
CDR3 protein: CASRGLAGPPYNEQFF

D gene: .
V gene: TRBV9
clone size: once
J gene: TRBJ2-7
CDR3 DNA: TGTGCCAGCAGCGTAGCTCACAACACCTACGAGCAGTACTTC
CDR3 protein: CASSVAHNTYEQYF

D gene: .
V gene: TRBV5-6
clone size: few
J gene: TRBJ1-5
CDR3 DNA: TGTGCCAGCAGCTTGTGGGCCAGCCATCAGCCCCAGCATTTT
CDR3 protein: CASSLWASHQPQHF

D gene: .
V gene: TRBV9
clone size: .
J gene: TRBJ1-2
CDR3 DNA: TGTGCCAGCAGCGTATATCCAGACGACTATGGCTACACCTTC
CDR3 protein: CASSVYPDDYGYTF

D gene: .
V gene: TRBV9
clone size: once
J gene: TRBJ2-5
CDR3 DNA: TGTGCCAGCAGCGTAGAAGGGACAAGACAAGAGACCCAGTACTTC
CDR3 protein: CASSVEGTRQETQYF

D gene: TRBD1
V gene: TRBV18
clone size: .
J gene: TRBJ1-5
CDR3 DNA: TGTGCCAGCTCACCATCCCGACAGGGGAATAGCAATCAGCCCCAGCATTTT
CDR3 protein: CASSPSRQGNSNQPQHF

D gene: TRBD1
V gene: TRBV12-5
clone size: .
J gene: TRBJ1-5
CDR3 DNA: TGTGCTAGTGGCACCCAGGGGGATAGCAATCAGCCCCAGCATTTT
CDR3 protein: CASGTQGDSNQPQHF

D gene: .
V gene: TRBV5-6
clone size: .
J gene: TRBJ2-3
CDR3 DNA: TGTGCCAGCAGCTTGTGGCTGGCAGATACGCAGTATTTT
CDR3 protein: CASSLWLADTQYF

D gene: .
V gene: TRBV5-4
clone size: once
J gene: TRBJ1-2
CDR3 DNA: TGTGCCAGCAGCTCCCGCGCGGGAACCGGTAGAGGCTACACCTTC
CDR3 protein: CASSSRAGTGRGYTF

D gene: TRBD1
V gene: TRBV18
clone size: .
J gene: TRBJ2-1
CDR3 DNA: TGTGCCAGCTCAGACAGGGGGCGCGGAGATGAGCAGTTCTTC
CDR3 protein: CASSDRGRGDEQFF

D gene: .
V gene: TRBV19
clone size: .
J gene: TRBJ2-5
CDR3 DNA: TGTGCCAGTAGTATGGGGGCGGATGGGCAAGAGACCCAGTACTTC
CDR3 protein: CASSMGADGQETQYF

D gene: .
V gene: TRBV7-9
clone size: .
J gene: TRBJ1-6
CDR3 DNA: TGTGCCAGCAGCCCAAGGTCCGACTGGGATTCACCCCTCCACTTT
CDR3 protein: CASSPRSDWDSPLHF

D gene: TRBD2
V gene: TRBV11-2
clone size: few
J gene: TRBJ2-5
CDR3 DNA: TGTGCCAGCAGCCCGACTAGCGGGGGGTCATGGACCCAGTACTTC
CDR3 protein: CASSPTSGGSWTQYF

D gene: .
V gene: TRBV19
clone size: .
J gene: TRBJ1-2
CDR3 DNA: TGTGCCAGTTCGTATATTCTGGGCGGCTACACCTTC
CDR3 protein: CASSYILGGYTF

D gene: .
V gene: TRBV5-8
clone size: .
J gene: TRBJ2-5
CDR3 DNA: TGTGCCAGCAGTTTGGGACTTCGACAAGAGACCCAGTACTTC
CDR3 protein: CASSLGLRQETQYF

D gene: .
V gene: TRBV5-1
clone size: once
J gene: TRBJ1-3
CDR3 DNA: TGCGCCAGCAGCTTGTTCCCCCGGGGAGCCCGAGGGGACACCATATATTTT
CDR3 protein: CASSLFPRGARGDTIYF

D gene: .
V gene: TRBV10-1
clone size: .
J gene: TRBJ1-2
CDR3 DNA: TGCGCCAGCAGTGAGTCGGGCAGAAACTATGGCTACACCTTC
CDR3 protein: CASSESGRNYGYTF

D gene: .
V gene: TRBV29-1
clone size: .
J gene: TRBJ2-1
CDR3 DNA: TGCAGCGTTTATGGGGGGAAGGGTAGCGATGAGCAGTTCTTC
CDR3 protein: CSVYGGKGSDEQFF

D gene: TRBD1
V gene: TRBV19
clone size: .
J gene: TRBJ2-5
CDR3 DNA: TGTGCCAGTAGTGACTGGGCACAGGGGTTGAGGGAGACCCAGTACTTC
CDR3 protein: CASSDWAQGLRETQYF

D gene: .
V gene: TRBV19
clone size: .
J gene: TRBJ2-2
CDR3 DNA: TGTGCCAGTAGTATATTCGGCACCGGGGAGCTGTTTTTT
CDR3 protein: CASSIFGTGELFF

D gene: .
V gene: TRBV10-2
clone size: .
J gene: TRBJ2-1
CDR3 DNA: TGCGCCAGCAGTGAGAGGCCTAGCGTGCTTGAGCAGTTCTTC
CDR3 protein: CASSERPSVLEQFF

D gene: .
V gene: TRBV7-2
clone size: .
J gene: TRBJ2-7
CDR3 DNA: TGTGCCAGCAGCTTAGCCCCTAAAAGCTCCTACGAGCAGTACTTC
CDR3 protein: CASSLAPKSSYEQYF

D gene: TRBD2
V gene: TRBV15
clone size: .
J gene: TRBJ2-2
CDR3 DNA: TGTGCCACCAGCAGCGGTGGGACTAGCGGCCCCGGGGAGCTGTTTTTT
CDR3 protein: CATSSGGTSGPGELFF

D gene: .
V gene: TRBV19
clone size: .
J gene: TRBJ2-1
CDR3 DNA: TGTGCCTGTCGGGGAGGCCGGGGGGACACCAATGAGCAGTTCTTC
CDR3 protein: CACRGGRGDTNEQFF

D gene: .
V gene: TRBV6-1
clone size: .
J gene: TRBJ2-2
CDR3 DNA: TGTGCCAGCAGTGAATGGGGGGAGACCGTCGCCGGGGAGCTGTTTTTT
CDR3 protein: CASSEWGETVAGELFF

D gene: .
V gene: TRBV5-6
clone size: .
J gene: TRBJ1-2
CDR3 DNA: TGTGCCAGCAGCAATCCCTTGTGGGGGCACTATGGCTACACCTTC
CDR3 protein: CASSNPLWGHYGYTF

D gene: TRBD1
V gene: TRBV5-5
clone size: .
J gene: TRBJ2-1
CDR3 DNA: TGTGCCAGCCTATCTGGGGACAGTTACAATGAGCAGTTCTTC
CDR3 protein: CASLSGDSYNEQFF

D gene: .
V gene: TRBV9
clone size: .
J gene: TRBJ2-7
CDR3 DNA: TGTGCCAGCAGCCCCCTCGCGGAGGCGTCCTACGAGCAGTACTTC
CDR3 protein: CASSPLAEASYEQYF

D gene: .
V gene: TRBV19
clone size: once
J gene: TRBJ1-2
CDR3 DNA: TGTGCCAGTAGTACCACCTCCTATGGACAGATCTATGGCTACACCTTC
CDR3 protein: CASSTTSYGQIYGYTF

D gene: .
V gene: TRBV5-1
clone size: .
J gene: TRBJ1-5
CDR3 DNA: TGCGCCAGCAGCTCCCAGGGAATGGATCAGCCCCAGCATTTT
CDR3 protein: CASSSQGMDQPQHF

D gene: TRBD1
V gene: TRBV29-1
clone size: .
J gene: TRBJ2-7
CDR3 DNA: TGCAGCGTAAGGACAGGGGGTTTCTACGAGCAGTACTTC
CDR3 protein: CSVRTGGFYEQYF

D gene: .
V gene: TRBV7-7
clone size: .
J gene: TRBJ2-5
CDR3 DNA: TGTGCCAGCAGCCCACTCGGGACCCAGTACTTC
CDR3 protein: CASSPLGTQYF

D gene: .
V gene: TRBV5-6
clone size: .
J gene: TRBJ2-2
CDR3 DNA: TGTGCCAGCAGCGATACTCAGCGTCGAAACACCGGGGAGCTGTTTTTT
CDR3 protein: CASSDTQRRNTGELFF

D gene: .
V gene: TRBV5-4
clone size: .
J gene: TRBJ2-6
CDR3 DNA: TGTGCCAGCAGCCACCCCTGGGCTGGGGCCAACGTCCTGACTTTC
CDR3 protein: CASSHPWAGANVLTF

D gene: .
V gene: TRBV5-1
clone size: .
J gene: TRBJ2-7
CDR3 DNA: TGCGCCAGCAGCTTGGAACCCGGGACCTCCTACGAGCAGTACTTC
CDR3 protein: CASSLEPGTSYEQYF

D gene: .
V gene: TRBV19
clone size: .
J gene: TRBJ2-3
CDR3 DNA: TGTGCCAGTAGTATGGGGGGAAGCACAGATACGCAGTATTTT
CDR3 protein: CASSMGGSTDTQYF

D gene: .
V gene: TRBV7-9
clone size: .
J gene: TRBJ1-2
CDR3 DNA: TGTGCCAGCAGCTTAGAGGCTAGCAAGGTTGGCTACACCTTC
CDR3 protein: CASSLEASKVGYTF

D gene: .
V gene: TRBV14
clone size: .
J gene: TRBJ2-2
CDR3 DNA: TGTGCCAGCAGCCACTGGGTCACCGGGGAGCTGTTTTTT
CDR3 protein: CASSHWVTGELFF

D gene: TRBD1
V gene: TRBV5-6
clone size: few
J gene: TRBJ1-1
CDR3 DNA: TGTGCCAGCAGCTTGGGGGACAGGTATAAGAACACTGAAGCTTTCTTT
CDR3 protein: CASSLGDRYKNTEAFF

D gene: TRBD2
V gene: TRBV4-1
clone size: .
J gene: TRBJ2-2
CDR3 DNA: TGCGCCAGCAGCCAAGGGGGACTAGCGGGAGTTGGCACCGGGGAGCTGTTTTTT
CDR3 protein: CASSQGGLAGVGTGELFF

D gene: .
V gene: TRBV11-1
clone size: few
J gene: TRBJ2-5
CDR3 DNA: TGTGCCAGCAGCCCACCGGACCAAGAGACCCAGTACTTC
CDR3 protein: CASSPPDQETQYF

D gene: .
V gene: TRBV20-1
clone size: .
J gene: TRBJ2-7
CDR3 DNA: TGCAGTGCTTCAGGGTTCCACGAGCAGTACTTC
CDR3 protein: CSASGFHEQYF